This TCR beta chain appears in the sequencing data of a study of cytomegalovirus exposure and HLA in healthy donors. Vbeta (60) and Jbeta (13) primers were used in the PCR. TCRdb's copy holds only in-frame clones and misses some; the assay was immunoSEQ multiplex PCR. The sample carries around 130,000 clones, roughly 90% recorded once. The CDR3 totals 14 residues. Per the germline V gene, CDR1 is MDHEN and CDR2 is SYDVKM. Trimming removed 3 bases from V and 8 bases from J, with 16 bases in between. Sequencing was done on a sample of PBMCs. V is TRBV28 and J is TRBJ1-1, with D unclear. This receptor was taken from a woman aged 40 to 50 in good health and CMV-seronegative. The CDR3 region is CASSLNPIGREAFF. In DNA form, the CDR3 reads TGTGCCAGCAGTTTGAACCCGATCGGCAGGGAAGCTTTCTTT.